Listed here are 21 T cell receptor beta chains from one sample, sequenced in a study of blood T cell repertoires in COVID-19. The repertoire was sequenced with immunoSEQ multiplex PCR; TCRdb's copy has only in-frame clones and lacks some. The sample shows some 350,000 clones, around 87% of them seen only once. The sequenced material came from PBMCs or T cells enriched from blood (not recorded which). These receptors all stem from a woman aged 25 to 45 who had recovered from COVID-19.

The chain is built from TRBV2 and TRBJ1-1; 8 bases are shared with TRBD1. The germline gives CDR1 SNHLY, CDR2 FYNNEI. The CDR3 runs to 12 residues. The trim removed 4 bases at V and 8 bases at J, leaving 3 bases unmatched. In DNA, the CDR3 is TGTGCCAGCAGTGTTAGACAGGGGGAAGCTTTCTTT. The encoded protein is CASSVRQGEAFF.

This clone has more than one count but fewer than ten. The rearrangement uses TRBV5-6 and TRBJ1-2; D ambiguous. The CDR3 spans 14 residues. Germline values: CDR1 SGHDT, CDR2 YYEEEE. The V and J ends lost 0 bases and 6 bases respectively, with 12 bases between them. This CDR3 reads CASSLGDLRDGYTF. The CDR3, as DNA: TGTGCCAGCAGCTTGGGCGATTTGAGGGATGGCTACACCTTC.

The CDR3 is CASSLPNQPQHF. For the CDR3, the DNA is TGTGCCAGCAGCCTCCCGAATCAGCCCCAGCATTTT. The chain recombines TRBV7-8 with TRBJ1-5; no clear D. The ends were cut back, 5 bases at V and 4 bases at J, with 6 bases in the middle. The CDR3 runs 12 residues. Looked up from germline, CDR1 is SGHVS and CDR2 is FQNEAQ. Drawing the rest from reference TRBV7-8 and TRBJ1-5, the complete variable domain is GAGVSQSPRYKVAKRGQDVALRCDPISGHVSLFWYQQALGQGPEFLTYFQNEAQLDKSGLPSDRFFAERPEGSVSTLKIQRTQQEDSAVYLCASSLPNQPQHFGDGTRLSIL.

This rearrangement joins TRBV7-9 to TRBJ1-2; TRBD1 is a possible D gene (5 bases). Germline CDR1 SEHNR, CDR2 FQNEAQ (reference sequence). This CDR3 region has 14 residues. The germline V and J ends were trimmed by 2 bases and 6 bases, with 13 bases remaining between them. CDR3 sequence (DNA): TGTGCCAGCAGCTTATTCGGCAGGGATGATGGCTACACCTTC. Translated: CASSLFGRDDGYTF.

This chain joins TRBV28 and TRBJ2-3, with 7 nucleotides matching TRBD1. V shed 8 bases and J 0 bases; nucleotides not matched to a gene: 2. Per the germline V gene, CDR1 is MDHEN and CDR2 is SYDVKM. This CDR3 has 13 residues. The CDR3 DNA reads TGTGCCAGCTGGGACAGTAGCACAGATACGCAGTATTTT. The encoded protein is CASWDSSTDTQYF.

The gene calls are TRBV24-1 and TRBJ2-3; TRBD2 matches at 14 bases. The J segment lost 6 bases and the V segment lost 7 bases, leaving 11 bases of the junction unmatched. This CDR3 region has 17 residues. CDR1 is KGHDR and CDR2 is SFDVKD in the germline V gene. As DNA, the CDR3 is TGTGCCACCAGCGCGGGACTAGCGGGGGAATCGTCCGATACGCAGTATTTT. It codes for CATSAGLAGESSDTQYF.

The J gene is TRBJ2-7, the V gene TRBV11-2, with 7 bases fitting TRBD1. V trimming: 4 bases; J trimming: 3 bases; junction bases outside the gene matches: 6. Germline CDR1 and CDR2: SGHAT and FQNNGV. The CDR3 covers 14 residues. CDR3 in DNA: TGTGCCAGCAGCTCCCCGGACAGGTTCTACGAGCAGTACTTC. Translated: CASSSPDRFYEQYF.

V gene TRBV4-1 combines with J gene TRBJ2-2; possibly TRBD2 for D (7 bases). The V gene's germline CDR1 is MGHRA and CDR2 YSYEKL. This CDR3 is built from 17 residues. The V end lost 4 bases, the J end lost 3 bases, and 18 bases lay between the germline ends. The CDR3 nucleotides are TGCGCCAGCAGCCCAGCAGGGCGGGGGCCCCACACCGGGGAGCTGTTTTTT. Amino acid sequence: CASSPAGRGPHTGELFF.

This clone showed up just once. CDR3 nucleotides: TGTGCCAGCAGTTCGACGCGGGAGGCCGGCTATGGCTACACCTTC. As protein: CASSSTREAGYGYTF. V and J are TRBV6-5 and TRBJ1-2; the D is unclear. The CDR3 runs 15 residues. V lost 4 bases and J 4 bases, leaving 16 bases between the germline ends. The germline V gene has CDR1 MNHEY and CDR2 SVGAGI.

The rearrangement uses TRBV5-1 and TRBJ1-1, with TRBD1 as a possible D gene (6 bases). The V end lost 0 bases, the J end lost 4 bases, and 10 bases lay between the germline ends. The CDR3 runs 14 residues. Germline V gives CDR1 SGHRS, CDR2 YFSETQ. CDR3 amino acids: CASSLEVQGTEAFF. CDR3 bases: TGCGCCAGCAGCTTGGAGGTACAGGGCACTGAAGCTTTCTTT.

This rearrangement joins TRBV2 to TRBJ1-4, with D perhaps matching TRBD1 (6 bases). There are 18 residues in the CDR3. Trimming removed 6 bases from V and 0 bases from J, with 20 bases in between. CDR1 and CDR2 from the germline V gene are SNHLY and FYNNEI. CDR3 coding DNA: TGTGCCAGCAGGACGGATACAGGGTGGAGAGCAACTAATGAAAAACTGTTTTTT. This sequence encodes CASRTDTGWRATNEKLFF. The entire variable domain, with the rest obtained from reference TRBV2 and TRBJ1-4, is as follows: EPEVTQTPSHQVTQMGQEVILRCVPISNHLYFYWYRQILGQKVEFLVSFYNNEISEKSEIFDDQFSVERPDGSNFTLKIRSTKLEDSAMYFCASRTDTGWRATNEKLFFGSGTQLSVL.

This clone was found a few times. The V call is TRBV11-2, the J call TRBJ2-1; TRBD1 matches 7 bases. From germline, CDR1 is SGHAT and CDR2 FQNNGV. V lost 1 base and J lost 3; bases outside the gene matches: 6. The CDR3 length is 16 residues. DNA of the CDR3: TGTGCCAGCAGCTTAGGTCCGGGACAGAGCTACAATGAGCAGTTCTTC. Amino acids: CASSLGPGQSYNEQFF.

Regarding this clone: Other DNA sequences in this sample translate to the same CDR3. The J gene is TRBJ1-2, the V gene TRBV5-1; TRBD1 aligns across 7 bases. Germline V gives CDR1 SGHRS, CDR2 YFSETQ. V trimming: 0 bases; J trimming: 8 bases; junction bases outside the gene matches: 4. CDR3 length: 13 residues. The CDR3 nucleotides read TGCGCCAGCAGCTTGGGACAGGGTGGCGGCTACACCTTC. Translated: CASSLGQGGGYTF.

The chain couples TRBV5-4 to TRBJ2-5, with 8 bases fitting TRBD2. Per the germline V gene, CDR1 is SGHNT and CDR2 is YYREEE (reference sequence). This CDR3 has 15 residues. The junction had 6 bases not matched to a gene; V was cut back by 0 bases and J by 5 bases. This CDR3 is CASSLVAGGGETQYF. The CDR3 region has the DNA TGTGCCAGCAGCTTGGTGGCTGGCGGGGGGGAGACCCAGTACTTC.

This clone has just a few counts. This chain uses TRBV27 with TRBJ2-3; 15 nucleotides align to TRBD2. Germline lookup yields CDR1 MNHEY and CDR2 SMNVEV (reference sequence). The CDR3 has 19 residues. V was clipped by 3 bases and J by 5 bases; unmatched bases: 12. This CDR3 is CASSFYAPGLAGGGDTQYF. CDR3 nucleotides: TGTGCCAGCAGTTTTTACGCCCCGGGACTAGCGGGGGGTGGAGATACGCAGTATTTT.

The table lists this clone with a count of one. V gene TRBV5-5 combines with J gene TRBJ2-1; 10 bases are shared with TRBD1. The CDR3 has 17 amino acids. V trimming: 3 bases; J trimming: 9 bases; junction bases outside the gene matches: 15. From germline, CDR1 is SGHKS and CDR2 YYEKEE (reference sequence). Here the CDR3 reads CASSSTPTGGGNIEQFF. CDR3 sequence (DNA): TGTGCCAGCAGCTCGACCCCGACAGGGGGCGGGAACATTGAGCAGTTCTTC. Using reference TRBV5-5 and TRBJ2-1 for the parts outside the CDR3, the full variable domain is DAGVTQSPTHLIKTRGQQVTLRCSPISGHKSVSWYQQVLGQGPQFIFQYYEKEERGRGNFPDRFSARQFPNYSSELNVNALLLGDSALYLCASSSTPTGGGNIEQFFGPGTRLTVL.

The chain combines TRBV18 with TRBJ2-7; TRBD1 agrees at 11 bases. CDR3 length equals 15 residues. From germline, CDR1 is KGHSH and CDR2 LQKENI. The V gene end was trimmed by 4 bases and the J gene end by 6 bases; junction bases not matched to a gene: 8. This CDR3 is CASSLPGQGVFEQYF. In DNA form, the CDR3 reads TGTGCCAGCTCACTTCCGGGACAGGGGGTTTTCGAGCAGTACTTC.

This clone was seen a few times. The CDR3 protein is CASSFRENTEAFF. The CDR3 coding sequence is TGTGCCAGCAGCTTCCGAGAAAACACTGAAGCTTTCTTT. This rearrangement joins TRBV11-3 to TRBJ1-1; D is uncertain. V lost 3 bases, J lost 2 bases, and 7 bases lay in between. Looked up from germline, CDR1 is SGHNT and CDR2 is YENEEA. The CDR3 has 13 amino acids.

This chain links TRBV5-6 with TRBJ1-5, with D perhaps TRBD1 (6 bases). Looked up from germline, CDR1 is SGHDT and CDR2 is YYEEEE. CDR3 length: 14 residues. With 3 bases removed from V and 10 bases from J, the gap between germline ends came to 17 bases. CDR3 region: CASSSDSSIPPQHF. The CDR3 DNA sequence: TGTGCCAGCAGCTCGGACAGCTCAATCCCTCCCCAGCATTTT.

The chain has TRBV19 and TRBJ1-2; 7 bases match TRBD1. Germline lookup yields CDR1 LNHDA and CDR2 SQIVND (reference sequence). The CDR3 covers 14 residues. V shed 6 bases, J shed 3 bases, and the junction held 7 bases outside the gene matches. The CDR3 loop is CASRSGQRDYGYTF. The CDR3 DNA reads as TGTGCCAGTAGATCGGGACAGCGCGACTATGGCTACACCTTC. Looking up the rest from reference TRBV19 and TRBJ1-2 gives the full variable domain: DGGITQSPKYLFRKEGQNVTLSCEQNLNHDAMYWYRQDPGQGLRLIYYSQIVNDFQKGDIAEGYSVSREKKESFPLTVTSAQKNPTAFYLCASRSGQRDYGYTFGSGTRLTVV.

This rearrangement joins TRBV7-9 to TRBJ2-1; 9 bases line up with TRBD2. Germline CDR1 SEHNR, CDR2 FQNEAQ (reference sequence). J gave up 3 bases and V 9 bases, and 9 bases lay outside the gene matches. CDR3 length equals 15 residues. The CDR3 DNA is TGTGCCAGTTATGGGCCAGCGGGGGGCTACAATGAGCAGTTCTTC. Its translation is CASYGPAGGYNEQFF.